This T cell receptor (beta chain) was captured in a study of neurological immune-mediated disorders. This clonotype was counted ten times or more. Its antigen is unidentified. Overall study results and limits: For the multiple sclerosis repertoire cluster, no association with any clinical or MRI feature was found. There were no CDR3 amino acid sequences shared by expanded clones across subjects, a result suggesting private repertoires in all groups.

The CDR3 spans 12 residues. Trimming cost V 6 bases and J 12 bases, with 18 bases left between them. Looked up from germline, CDR1 is SNHLY and CDR2 is FYNNEI. The authors produced cDNA by 5'RACE using 10-nucleotide random UMIs. TCRdb passed the 5' RACE reads through MiXCR, listing each CDR3 protein once. This sample carries 45,000 to 55,000 distinct CDR3 sequences, less than 4% of them seen once, and the ten largest clones take over 5.5%. For the unsorted libraries, 2 million PBMCs stored at -80 C served as input. The rearrangement links TRBV2 to TRBJ2-7; no definite D call. This TCR was recovered from a man aged 60 to 75 with multiple sclerosis. Material for sequencing was PBMCs. The CDR3 DNA reads as TGTGCCAGCAGCGCCTCGGACGGCTCAAGGTACTTC. Translation: CASSASDGSRYF.